This T cell receptor (beta chain) was found in a study of blood T cell repertoires in COVID-19. The overall study: PBMCs, B-cell-depleted T cells, or T cells provided the cDNA or gDNA that made up the material.

CDR3 length equals 16 residues. Germline-derived CDR1 and CDR2 are SGHAT and FQNNGV. The V gene end was trimmed by 1 base and the J gene end by 4 bases; junction bases not matched to a gene: 6. Some clones are missing from TCRdb's copy, which holds only in-frame ones; the method was immunoSEQ multiplex PCR. The top ten clones hold 2.6% of a sample with 300,000 to 400,000 clones, over 85% of them seen once. The chain recombines TRBV11-2 with TRBJ2-1; 8 positions agree with TRBD2. The sequence was collected from a man aged 55 to 70 who had recovered from COVID-19. Sequencing was done on a sample of PBMCs or T cells enriched from blood (not recorded which). The CDR3 region has the DNA TGTGCCAGCAGCTTAGTCGGCGGGGGGTCGTACAATGAGCAGTTCTTC. Residues: CASSLVGGGSYNEQFF.